The rows below give T cell receptor beta chains drawn from one sample of a study of breast tumors, draining lymph nodes, adjacent tissues. TCRdb ran MiXCR on the multiplex PCR reads and lists one entry per CDR3 protein. This table has 200,000 to 250,000 distinct CDR3 sequences, around 34% appearing once. The sample taken for sequencing was axillary lymph node tissue. These receptors came from a female donor with breast cancer. Some clones in this sample may be carry-over from other donors' samples. The CDR3 runs from the conserved cysteine through the conserved F or W. A D gene is named only where the DNA matches it firmly. Size tells how often a clone was seen (once, few, many) or the class of an expanded clone, and some rows leave it out.

>-|TRBV11-1|many|TRBJ2-1
TGTGCCAGCAGCTTACGAGAACGGATTCCCGATCTCAATGAGCAGTTCTTC
CASSLRERIPDLNEQFF
>TRBD2|TRBV9|many|TRBJ2-1
TGTGCCAGCAGCGCAACGCCCCCGATGGGAGGGTTCCATGAGCAGTTCTTC
CASSATPPMGGFHEQFF
>-|TRBV3-1|-|TRBJ2-5
TGTGCCAGCAGCCAATCTGAGGCCCAGTACTTC
CASSQSEAQYF
>-|TRBV10-3|many|TRBJ1-4
TGTGCCATCAGGGCGGGGGCGGCTAATGAAAAACTGTTTTTT
CAIRAGAANEKLFF
>TRBD2|TRBV6-5|many|TRBJ2-5
TGTGCCAGCAGTCTCGGACTAGCGGGGGGACAAGAGACCCAGTACTTC
CASSLGLAGGQETQYF
>TRBD1|TRBV11-2|-|TRBJ2-7
TGTGCCAGCAGCTTCCCCGGGACAGGGGTCGGAGAGCAGTACTTC
CASSFPGTGVGEQYF
>-|TRBV5-1|many|TRBJ1-2
TGCGCCAGCAGCTTGGTTGCAGGCCAATCTATGTATGGCTACACCTTC
CASSLVAGQSMYGYTF
>TRBD1|TRBV18|-|TRBJ2-2
TGTGCCAGCTCACCACGACAGGGGAACACCGGGGATCTGTTTTTT
CASSPRQGNTGDLFF
>-|TRBV5-8|many|TRBJ2-7
TGTGCCAGCAGCTTCCGCGAGCAGTACTTC
CASSFREQYF
>-|TRBV6-6|many|TRBJ2-2
TGTGCCAGTCAGGGTTCCGGGGAGCTGTTTTTT
CASQGSGELFF
>-|TRBV28|-|TRBJ1-6
TGTGCCAGCAGATACGACCCGGAGGTGAATTCACCCCTCCACTTT
CASRYDPEVNSPLHF